This T cell receptor (beta chain) was identified during a study of T cell repertoires in cytomegalovirus infection. At the level of the study: A matching HLA type, together with CMV infection, was signaled by public TCR beta signatures. Notes on the study in general: Summed frequency of public TCR beta families distinguished CMV carriers with the relevant HLA. It was HLA-C-restricted CMV-specific TCR beta clonotypes that dominated the response ex vivo.

The CDR3 runs to 12 residues. Trimming stripped 5 bases from V and 9 bases from J, with 8 bases between. Germline CDR1 KGHSH, CDR2 LQKENI. MiXCR, run by TCRdb on the reads, gives a single entry per CDR3 protein. Of about 920,000 distinct CDR3 sequences detected, approximately 32% appear once; the ten largest clones hold roughly 13%. Worth noting for this clonotype: What it binds is not known.

The starting material was cultured CD8+ T cells from PBMCs, obtained from culture after CMV antigen stimulation. This TCR derives from a human donor in good health (CMV status not recorded). Some clones in this sample may be carry-over from other donors' samples. The chain has TRBV18 and TRBJ1-6; tentative D call: TRBD1 (5 bases). As DNA, the CDR3 is TGTGCCAGCTCAGAGGGGCCTTCACCCCTCCACTTT. Encoded protein: CASSEGPSPLHF.